The 25 T cell receptor beta chains reported below all come from one sample, sequenced in a study of Graves' ophthalmopathy and Graves' hyperthyroidism. The sequenced template was RNA, covering the TCR beta CDR3 region. RT-PCR in the first round used HTBI primers; a second-round multiplex PCR followed. TCRdb recomputed calls from the multiplex PCR reads with MiXCR, one row per CDR3 protein. Counted here are about 640,000 distinct CDR3 sequences, about two fifths occurring once; the ten biggest clones make up roughly 3%. The sample comprised peripheral blood. The source of these receptors is an adult man with Graves' ophthalmopathy.

The genes are TRBV15 and TRBJ2-7; TRBD2 is a possible D gene (5 bases). Germline loops: CDR1 LNHNV, CDR2 YYDKDF (reference sequence). V was pared by 3 bases and J by 0 bases, with 9 bases between. The length of the CDR3 is 14 residues. CDR3 sequence: CATSSVRGSYEQYF. Written as DNA, the CDR3 is TGTGCCACCAGCAGTGTTCGGGGCTCCTACGAGCAGTACTTC.

V usage is TRBV10-3 and J usage is TRBJ1-1; D might be TRBD1 (6 bases). The CDR3 contains 19 residues. Trimming removed 10 bases from V and 7 bases from J, with 37 bases in between. Germline V gene lookup returns CDR1 ENHRY and CDR2 SYGVKD. CDR3 residues: CASNGGPRGAQLEVIEAFF. The CDR3 DNA follows: TGTGCCAGCAATGGGGGGCCGCGGGGGGCGCAGCTCGAGGTAATTGAAGCTTTCTTT.

This clonotype was detected ten times or more. The chain has TRBV9 and TRBJ1-6; the D gene is possibly TRBD1 (6 bases). CDR3 size: 16 residues. The germline gives CDR1 SGDLS, CDR2 YYNGEE. V dropped 4 bases and J dropped 7 bases, with 18 bases sitting between them. The CDR3 loop is CASSTQGSPSNSPLHF. Written as DNA, the CDR3 is TGTGCCAGCAGCACCCAGGGGTCCCCCTCAAATTCACCCCTCCACTTT.

The rearrangement joins TRBV27 to TRBJ2-7, with 7 nucleotides matching TRBD2. The CDR3 runs 14 residues. V lost 5 bases, J lost 4 bases, and 8 bases stayed unmatched. CDR1 is MNHEY and CDR2 is SMNVEV in the germline V gene (reference sequence). This chain's CDR3 is CASSQSGISYEQYF. The CDR3 bases are TGTGCCAGCAGTCAAAGCGGGATTTCTTACGAGCAGTACTTC.

This clonotype was observed a few times. The chain links TRBV12-3 or TRBV12-4 to TRBJ2-2; 9 bases are shared with TRBD1. Trimming at V came to 5 bases and at J to 0 bases, leaving 4 bases not matched to a gene. The CDR3 consists of 16 residues. CDR3 sequence reads: CASSRGTGPNTGELFF. In DNA, the CDR3 is TGTGCCAGCAGTCGGGGGACAGGGCCGAACACCGGGGAGCTGTTTTTT.

This clonotype was seen ten or more times. The chain recombines TRBV20-1 with TRBJ1-2; 10 bases line up with TRBD1. This CDR3 is built from 16 residues. Germline V gene lookup returns CDR1 DFQATT and CDR2 SNEGSKA (reference sequence). J lost 5 bases, V lost 3 bases, and 12 bases had no gene match. The CDR3 protein is CSASFPVPGQGYGYTF. The CDR3 nucleotides read TGCAGTGCTAGTTTTCCCGTACCGGGACAGGGGTATGGCTACACCTTC.

J is TRBJ1-2 and V is TRBV18, with TRBD1 as a possible D gene (6 bases). V lost 3 bases, J lost 4 bases, and 9 bases lay in between. The CDR3 is made up of 13 amino acids. The V gene's germline CDR1 is KGHSH and CDR2 LQKENI. The CDR3 DNA reads TGTGCCAGCTCACCTGACAGGCGCTATGGCTACACCTTC. Translated, it gives CASSPDRRYGYTF.

The chain employs TRBV30 and TRBJ2-5; D unresolved. The CDR3 covers 12 residues. Per germline, CDR1 GTSNPN and CDR2 SVGIG (reference sequence). The germline V and J ends were trimmed by 4 bases and 2 bases, with 8 bases remaining between them. The CDR3 loop is CAWTPHQETQYF. Here the CDR3 DNA reads TGTGCCTGGACTCCCCATCAAGAGACCCAGTACTTC.

This chain joins TRBV11-2 and TRBJ2-7, with D perhaps matching TRBD2 (6 bases). From germline, CDR1 is SGHAT and CDR2 FQNNGV. CDR3 size: 15 residues. Trimming shortened V by 4 bases and J by 0 bases, and 13 bases separated the two germline ends. CDR3 DNA sequence: TGTGCCAGCAGCTCTCAAGGGCGGGACTCCTACGAGCAGTACTTC. It translates to CASSSQGRDSYEQYF.

A word on this clonotype: A junction boundary mismatches the germline segment, possibly from a read error. This chain connects TRBV7-2 to TRBJ2-7; the match to TRBD2 covers 10 bases. Germline CDR1 reads SGHTA; CDR2 reads FQGNSA. This CDR3 is built from 14 residues. CDR3: CASSLVSSGSPKVF. The DNA of the CDR3 is TGTGCCAGCAGCTTAGTTTCTAGCGGGAGTCCCAAGGTCTTC. Full variable domain (missing parts from reference TRBV7-2 and TRBJ2-7): GAGVSQSPSNKVTEKGKDVELRCDPISGHTALYWYRQSLGQGLEFLIYFQGNSAPDKSGLPSDRFSAERTGGSVSTLTIQRTQQEDSAVYLCASSLVSSGSPKVFGPGTRLTVT.

Notes on this clonotype: At one end the junction does not follow the germline gene, possibly because of a read error. V gene TRBV7-2 combines with J gene TRBJ2-5; 10 nucleotides agree with TRBD1. Judging by the DNA end, TRBJ2-1 fits better; the J call may be wrong. Germline lookup yields CDR1 SGHTA and CDR2 FQGNSA. This CDR3 region has 15 residues. The CDR3 DNA reads TGTGCCAGCAACTTAAGGGACAGGGGATGGGGTGAGCAGTTCTTC. Its translation is CASNLRDRGWGEQFF.

The chain has TRBV9 and TRBJ2-7; 12 bases are shared with TRBD2. The V and J ends lost 4 bases and 6 bases, in that order; junction bases with no gene match: 8. This CDR3 contains 15 residues. CDR1 and CDR2 from the germline V gene are SGDLS and YYNGEE. For the CDR3, the DNA is TGTGCCAGCAGCCAGGCCGGGACTAGCGGGCCCGAGCAGTACTTC. Amino acids: CASSQAGTSGPEQYF.

This chain links TRBV25-1 with TRBJ2-7; 8 nucleotides align to TRBD2. Looked up from germline, CDR1 is MGHDK and CDR2 is SYGVNS. V shed 11 bases, J shed 0 bases, and the junction held 18 bases outside the gene matches. The CDR3 extends over 17 amino acids. The CDR3 is CACAGGKLAVNSYEQYF. In nucleotides, the CDR3 is TGTGCCTGCGCGGGCGGAAAACTAGCGGTTAACTCCTACGAGCAGTACTTC.

This clonotype was seen repeatedly, ten times or more. The V gene is TRBV12-3 or TRBV12-4, the J gene TRBJ2-5, with 8 positions matching TRBD1. Trimming cost V 6 bases and J 5 bases; bases outside gene matches: 8. The CDR3 contains 14 residues. Here the CDR3 DNA reads TGTGCCAGCAGCTTCAGGGACAGGTGGGAGACCCAGTACTTC. This translates into CASSFRDRWETQYF.

This clonotype was recorded a few times. The chain combines TRBV6-5 with TRBJ2-7; 10 bases line up with TRBD1. Germline CDR1 MNHEY, CDR2 SVGAGI. This CDR3 has 15 amino acids. V dropped 5 bases and J dropped 3; count of bases not matched to a gene: 7. The CDR3 DNA reads as TGTGCCAGCAGTAAAGGACAGGGGGAATACTACGAGCAGTACTTC. This encodes CASSKGQGEYYEQYF.

The rearrangement joins TRBV11-3 to TRBJ1-4; D may be TRBD1 (6 bases). CDR3 length: 18 residues. V lost 6 bases and J lost 6, with 26 bases in between. Germline V CDR1 and CDR2: SGHNT, YENEEA. The CDR3 DNA is TGTGCCAGCAGTTACCCAACTAGTGGGGGGGGCGCCGATGAAAAACTGTTTTTT. Protein: CASSYPTSGGGADEKLFF.

For this clonotype: The junction departs from the called germline gene at one end, perhaps through a read error. This chain uses TRBV7-9 with TRBJ2-5; tentatively, D is TRBD1 (5 bases). This CDR3 region has 15 residues. Germline CDR1 SEHNR, CDR2 FQNEAQ (reference sequence). The CDR3 loop reads CASSLGTQGTQTQYF. The CDR3 DNA sequence: TGTGCCAGCAGTTTAGGCACTCAGGGTACGCAGACCCAGTACTTC. Together with reference TRBV7-9 and TRBJ2-5, the CDR3 gives the full variable domain: DTGVSQNPRHKITKRGQNVTFRCDPISEHNRLYWYRQTLGQGPEFLTYFQNEAQLEKSRLLSDRFSAERPKGSFSTLEIQRTEQGDSAMYLCASSLGTQGTQTQYFGPGTRLLVL.

The V and J genes are TRBV6-6 and TRBJ1-1; tentatively, D is TRBD1 (5 bases). The CDR3 has 11 amino acids. CDR1 is MNHNY, CDR2 SVGAGI, per germline (reference sequence). CDR3 loop: CATWGSAEAFF. DNA of the CDR3: TGTGCGACTTGGGGGTCTGCTGAAGCTTTCTTT.

The chain is built from TRBV11-1 and TRBJ2-2; TRBD1 might be the D (5 bases). V lost 8 bases to trimming and J lost 1 base, with 17 bases between them. Looked up from germline, CDR1 is SGHAT and CDR2 is FQDESV (reference sequence). This CDR3 contains 16 residues. The CDR3 nucleotides read TGTGCCAGCTCACCACGCGTGACAGTGAACACCGGGGAGCTGTTTTTT. It yields the protein CASSPRVTVNTGELFF.

This clonotype was found once. The chain recombines TRBV12-5 with TRBJ2-7, with TRBD2 matching over 7 bases. The CDR3 has 14 residues. Trimming at V came to 1 base and at J to 0 bases, leaving 0 bases not matched to a gene. Germline loops: CDR1 LGHNT, CDR2 FRNRAP. CDR3 protein: CASGLGGSSYEQYF. CDR3 sequence (DNA): TGTGCTAGTGGTTTGGGCGGGAGCTCCTACGAGCAGTACTTC. Full variable domain (missing parts from reference TRBV12-5 and TRBJ2-7): DARVTQTPRHKVTEMGQEVTMRCQPILGHNTVFWYRQTMMQGLELLAYFRNRAPLDDSGMPKDRFSAEMPDATLATLKIQPSEPRDSAVYFCASGLGGSSYEQYFGPGTRLTVT.

This clonotype was found many times. This chain uses TRBV15 with TRBJ1-5; TRBD1 matches 9 bases. Germline V lookup: CDR1 LNHNV, CDR2 YYDKDF (reference sequence). V gave up 4 bases and J gave up 1 base; unmatched junction bases: 2. This CDR3 comprises 15 residues. CDR3 in DNA: TGTGCCACCAGCATGGACAGGGGAAGCAATCAGCCCCAGCATTTT. Translated, it gives CATSMDRGSNQPQHF. Together with reference TRBV15 and TRBJ1-5, the CDR3 gives the full variable domain: DAMVIQNPRYQVTQFGKPVTLSCSQTLNHNVMYWYQQKSSQAPKLLFHYYDKDFNNEADTPDNFQSRRPNTSFCFLDIRSPGLGDTAMYLCATSMDRGSNQPQHFGDGTRLSIL.

This clonotype has a handful of counts. This chain joins TRBV3-1 and TRBJ2-5; perhaps TRBD1 as D (5 bases). V was trimmed by 4 bases and J by 5 bases, leaving 17 bases between them. Germline V gene data show CDR1 as LGHDT and CDR2 as YNNKEL (reference sequence). The CDR3 length is 15 residues. CDR3 coding DNA: TGTGCCAGCAGCCCCTCGCTGGGGTACAGGGAGACCCAGTACTTC. Its translation: CASSPSLGYRETQYF.

This clonotype was observed many times. V usage is TRBV7-2 and J usage is TRBJ1-5; 9 nucleotides agree with TRBD1. This CDR3 is 16 amino acids long. With 5 bases clipped from V and 7 bases from J, the junction kept 12 bases outside the gene matches. Germline-derived CDR1 and CDR2 are SGHTA and FQGNSA. The CDR3 loop reads CASSVQGQGNGQPQHF. The CDR3 bases are TGTGCCAGCAGCGTACAGGGACAGGGAAATGGCCAGCCCCAGCATTTT.

The chain links TRBV7-9 to TRBJ2-5, with TRBD2 matching 7 bases. Germline CDR1 is SEHNR and CDR2 is FQNEAQ (reference sequence). CDR3 size: 13 residues. V lost 8 bases, J lost 4 bases, and 7 bases stayed unmatched. The CDR3 sequence: CASVPGGGETQYF. The CDR3 coding sequence is TGTGCCAGCGTACCGGGAGGAGGAGAGACCCAGTACTTC.

This clonotype has ten or more counts. The rearrangement uses TRBV7-2 and TRBJ1-1; D not certain. V lost 6 bases and J lost 1, with 9 bases in between. The length of the CDR3 is 13 residues. Germline V gene data show CDR1 as SGHTA and CDR2 as FQGNSA. The CDR3 loop reads CASSYTTNTEAFF. CDR3 coding DNA: TGTGCCAGCAGTTATACAACGAACACTGAAGCTTTCTTT. Combining the CDR3 with reference TRBV7-2 and TRBJ1-1 gives the whole variable domain GAGVSQSPSNKVTEKGKDVELRCDPISGHTALYWYRQSLGQGLEFLIYFQGNSAPDKSGLPSDRFSAERTGGSVSTLTIQRTQQEDSAVYLCASSYTTNTEAFFGQGTRLTVV.